These T cell receptor beta chains were read from a single sample in a study of regulatory T cells in long-lasting Graves disease. A single record per CDR3 protein comes from TCRdb applying MiXCR to the multiplex PCR reads. This table holds fewer than 650,000 distinct CDR3 sequences, around 16% found once. These data were also filed under a second study, of T cells in Graves' hyperthyroidism and ophthalmopathy.

The sample in question was peripheral blood mononuclear cells (PBMCs), obtained at new diagnosis, from a patient treated with antithyroid drugs. These receptor sequences come from a young man with Graves disease. Both conserved end residues are part of each CDR3. The order of the fields is J gene, clone size, V gene, D gene, CDR3 DNA, CDR3 protein. D genes are given only for firm matches. Rows may omit the clone size; those that give it use once, few, many or a size class.

TRBJ1-2,many,TRBV9,TRBD1,TGTGCCAGCAGTGTGGACAGGACTAACTATGGCTACACCTTC,CASSVDRTNYGYTF
TRBJ2-5,many,TRBV20-1,TRBD2,TGCAGTGCTAGAGATCTTAATAGCGGGACACAAGAGACCCAGTACTTC,CSARDLNSGTQETQYF
TRBJ2-7,.,TRBV18,.,TGTGCCAGCTCACCTAATCCGGGACCCAGTGGAGGATACGAGCAGTACTTC,CASSPNPGPSGGYEQYF
TRBJ1-2,.,TRBV7-9,TRBD1,TGTGCCAGCAGCTATGCACCCAGGGGGGCTGACTATGGCTACACCTTC,CASSYAPRGADYGYTF
TRBJ1-2,many,TRBV6-1,TRBD1,TGTGCCAGCAGTGAAGCGCCATTCCACAGGGGCGGCTACACCTTC,CASSEAPFHRGGYTF
TRBJ2-1,many,TRBV19,TRBD1,TGTGCCAGTAGTATAAACGACATCGACAGGGTCAATGAGCAGTTCTTC,CASSINDIDRVNEQFF
TRBJ2-1,many,TRBV3-1,TRBD1,TGTGCCAGCAGCCACTTCCCCGGGACAGGGAACAATGAGCAGTTCTTC,CASSHFPGTGNNEQFF
TRBJ1-1,many,TRBV11-2,TRBD1,TGTGCCAGCAGCTCGTCCGACAGGGTTTACACTGAAGCTTTCTTT,CASSSSDRVYTEAFF
TRBJ1-1,.,TRBV25-1,.,TGTGCCAGCAGTGAATTTGGGGACCAAGCTTTCTTT,CASSEFGDQAFF
TRBJ2-7,many,TRBV7-8,.,TGTGCCAGCACCCTTAGCTTGGCCGTCTACGAGCAGTACTTC,CASTLSLAVYEQYF
TRBJ2-7,many,TRBV28,TRBD1,TGTGCCAGCAGTCGCCCCCGGCAGGGGGCCTCCTACGAGCAGTACTTC,CASSRPRQGASYEQYF
TRBJ2-2,few,TRBV29-1,TRBD2,TGCAGCTGGACTAGCGGGTACCCCCCGGGCACCGGGGAGCTGTTTTTT,CSWTSGYPPGTGELFF
TRBJ2-7,.,TRBV27,TRBD1,TGTGCCAGCAGCCACAGGGGGCATTCCTACGAGCAGTACTTC,CASSHRGHSYEQYF
TRBJ2-1,.,TRBV11-2,.,TGTGCCAGCAGCCAAGATCTGCCCAACAATGAGCAGTTCTTC,CASSQDLPNNEQFF
TRBJ1-2,.,TRBV7-9,.,TGTGCCAGCACCGAAACCGACCGGGGCGGGGAGGTCGATGGCTACACCTTC,CASTETDRGGEVDGYTF
TRBJ2-4,many,TRBV5-1,.,TGCGCCAGCAGCTTGGCGGCGGCGGGCCGGGACATTCAGTACTTC,CASSLAAAGRDIQYF
TRBJ2-7,.,TRBV30,.,TGTGCCTGGAGTGTTGGGGGGATTCGGACCTTC,CAWSVGGIRTF
TRBJ2-3,few,TRBV3-1,.,TGTGCCAGCAGCCAAGCAACGGGAGTGGGGCCAGATACGCAGTATTTT,CASSQATGVGPDTQYF
TRBJ1-5,many,TRBV5-8,.,TGTGCCAGCAGCCTGGCTATCAATCAGCCCCAGCATTTT,CASSLAINQPQHF
TRBJ1-1,many,TRBV12-3/TRBV12-4,.,TGTGCCAGCAGCTCGTACGGGGGCACTGAAGCTTTCTTT,CASSSYGGTEAFF
TRBJ2-7,.,TRBV28,.,TGTGCCAGCAGTTTAGGGATGACCGGGGGTTACGAGCAGTACTTC,CASSLGMTGGYEQYF
TRBJ2-7,few,TRBV5-1,.,TGCGCCAGCAGCCCGGCGGGACCCAGTGCGGGGGAGCAGTACTTC,CASSPAGPSAGEQYF
TRBJ2-3,.,TRBV5-1,.,TGCGCCAGCAGCTCCCTGGCTCGTAGTAGCACAGATACGCAGTATTTT,CASSSLARSSTDTQYF
TRBJ1-1,few,TRBV5-1,TRBD1,TGCGCCAGCAGCTTGACGACAGGGTACACTGAAGCTTTCTTT,CASSLTTGYTEAFF
TRBJ1-4,few,TRBV7-9,.,TGTGCCAGCAGCTTAGGAGGAGGGAGGGATGAAAAACTGTTTTTT,CASSLGGGRDEKLFF
TRBJ2-7,many,TRBV29-1,TRBD1,TGCAGCGTCGCGACAGGGGCCCCATCCTACGAGCAGTACTTC,CSVATGAPSYEQYF
TRBJ2-1,.,TRBV19,.,TGTGCCAGTATGGACCTCTCCTACAATGAGCAGTTCTTC,CASMDLSYNEQFF
TRBJ2-5,many,TRBV5-1,TRBD2,TGCGCCAGCAGCTCCCGTTTTGCGGGAGGGGAGACCCAGTACTTC,CASSSRFAGGETQYF
TRBJ1-6,.,TRBV12-3/TRBV12-4,.,TGTGCCAGCAGTTTCGGTAGTTCGGGGTCACCCCTCCACTTT,CASSFGSSGSPLHF
TRBJ2-1,many,TRBV3-1,TRBD2,TGTGCCAGCAGCTTCACGACTAGCGCATACAATGAGCAGTTCTTC,CASSFTTSAYNEQFF
TRBJ2-3,many,TRBV7-6,.,TGTGCCAGCAGCCAGGGCCGTACGACAGATACGCAGTATTTT,CASSQGRTTDTQYF
TRBJ2-7,many,TRBV28,TRBD1,TGCGCCAGCAGCTCTCCTGGGACAGGGCTCTACGAGCAGTACTTC,CASSSPGTGLYEQYF
TRBJ2-5,many,TRBV12-5,.,TGTGCTAGTGGTTTGGGACAGAAAGAGACCCAGTACTTC,CASGLGQKETQYF
TRBJ1-6,few,TRBV6-1,.,TGTGCCAGCAGTGTAGGGGGGGATAATTCACCCCTCCACTTT,CASSVGGDNSPLHF
TRBJ1-5,.,TRBV4-1,.,TGCGCCAGCAGCCTAACCGGGACAAGGGGCACCCAGCCCCAGCATTTT,CASSLTGTRGTQPQHF
TRBJ1-1,.,TRBV28,.,TGTGCCAGCAGTTTACACTCCGTGAACACTGAAGCTTTCTTT,CASSLHSVNTEAFF
TRBJ1-1,few,TRBV7-6,.,TGTGCCAGCAGGGCCCCGTGGGGAGAAGCTTTCTTT,CASRAPWGEAFF
TRBJ2-1,few,TRBV19,TRBD2,TGTGCCAGTCAAGCGGGAGGGGAAGTCAATGAGCAGTTCTTC,CASQAGGEVNEQFF
TRBJ1-4,few,TRBV20-1,.,TGCAGTGCTAGAGACATTAGGGAGCGGGCTAATGAAAAACTGTTTTTT,CSARDIRERANEKLFF
TRBJ2-1,.,TRBV18,.,TGTGCCAGCTCACCTGAGCGGGTAAACAATGAGCAGTTCTTC,CASSPERVNNEQFF